One and the same sample provided the 8 T cell receptor beta chains below, sequenced in a study of human T cells and chemical hapten exposure. TCRdb independently ran MiXCR on the RACE reads; one entry per CDR3 protein. The sample records a few hundred thousand distinct CDR3 sequences, 6% to 7% being singletons. Time point of the sample: patch test 2, 6 weeks after DPC sensitization. Treatment given: therapeutic diphenylcyclopropenone sensitization with weekly scalp DPC. The sequencing used whole blood, collected in connection with sensitization to the hapten diphenylcyclopropenone (DPC). The source of these receptors is a woman between 18 and 29 years old with alopecia areata. Some clones in this sample may be carry-over from other donors' samples.

This clonotype was seen at least ten times. The genes are TRBV29-1 and TRBJ2-1; D may be TRBD1 or TRBD2 (6 bases each). Deletions cut 7 bases from V and 6 bases from J, with 10 bases between. Per germline, CDR1 SQVTM and CDR2 ANQGSEA. The length of the CDR3 is 11 residues. The CDR3 bases are TGCAGCGACGGGGGCGGCAATGAGCAGTTCTTC. Amino acids: CSDGGGNEQFF.

The table lists this clonotype with a few counts. The rearrangement links TRBV7-2 to TRBJ1-6, with unresolved D. V was pared by 0 bases and J by 14 bases, with 8 bases between. Germline loops: CDR1 SGHTA, CDR2 FQGNSA. The CDR3 covers 12 residues. This CDR3 reads CASSLAGRALHF. CDR3 DNA: TGTGCCAGCAGCTTAGCCGGGAGGGCCCTCCACTTT.

The chain uses TRBV6-5 and TRBJ1-3; the D gene is possibly TRBD1 (5 bases). The CDR3 runs 14 residues. Germline V CDR1 and CDR2: MNHEY, SVGAGI. V was clipped by 6 bases and J by 2 bases, with 11 bases between them. The CDR3 spells CASRRGVAGNTIYF. CDR3 nucleotide sequence: TGTGCCAGCAGACGAGGGGTTGCTGGAAACACCATATATTTT.

In this sample, this clonotype turned up many times. The rearrangement joins TRBV4-3 to TRBJ1-3; 7 nucleotides align to TRBD1. This CDR3 region has 15 residues. V gave up 4 bases and J gave up 0 bases; unmatched junction bases: 3. CDR1 is LGHNA, CDR2 YSLEER, per germline. CDR3 sequence (DNA): TGCGCCAGCAGCCGGGACAGTCTCTCTGGAAACACCATATATTTT. The encoded protein is CASSRDSLSGNTIYF.

This chain connects TRBV29-1 to TRBJ1-1, with D perhaps matching TRBD1 (6 bases). The length of the CDR3 is 14 residues. Germline CDR1 SQVTM, CDR2 ANQGSEA. V lost 1 base to trimming and J lost 1 base, with 10 bases between them. The CDR3 DNA follows: TGCAGCGTTGAAGCCGGACAGAGGAACACTGAAGCTTTCTTT. Translation: CSVEAGQRNTEAFF.

This clonotype was counted at least ten times. The chain joins TRBV18 to TRBJ1-4; no definite D call. Germline assignment: CDR1 KGHSH and CDR2 LQKENI. The CDR3 consists of 14 residues. V was pared by 2 bases and J by 5 bases, with 9 bases between. The CDR3 protein is CASSPGKDNEKLFF. In DNA form, the CDR3 reads TGTGCCAGCTCACCAGGGAAGGACAATGAAAAACTGTTTTTT.

This clonotype was detected many times. The chain combines TRBV7-2 with TRBJ2-4, with 8 bases identical to TRBD1. The ends lost 2 bases at V and 5 bases at J; junction bases unmatched: 2. This CDR3 is 14 amino acids long. Germline values: CDR1 SGHTA, CDR2 FQGNSA. The CDR3 spells CASSLKTGENIQYF. The CDR3 DNA follows: TGTGCCAGCAGCTTAAAGACAGGGGAAAACATTCAGTACTTC.

This clonotype showed up many times. The rearrangement joins TRBV7-2 to TRBJ1-2; 8 bases agree with TRBD1. This CDR3 has 15 residues. The V segment lost 0 bases and the J segment 6 bases; nucleotides outside the gene matches: 6. The germline V gene has CDR1 SGHTA and CDR2 FQGNSA. The CDR3 is CASSLAAGGYNGYTF. The CDR3 nucleotides are TGTGCCAGCAGCTTAGCGGCAGGGGGCTATAATGGCTACACCTTC.